This entry concerns a single T cell receptor beta chain. Both 60 Vbeta primers and 13 Jbeta primers went into the PCR. Clones were sequenced by immunoSEQ multiplex PCR, and TCRdb holds only the in-frame ones, with some missing. The sample includes about 97,000 clones, 75% of them seen just once. This entry belongs to a study of cytomegalovirus exposure and HLA in healthy donors. The source of this sequence is a man in his fifties or sixties in good health and CMV-seronegative. Sequenced sample: PBMCs.

The CDR3 sequence: CASSITGPETQYF. CDR3 sequence (DNA): TGTGCCAGTAGTATAACTGGTCCGGAGACCCAGTACTTC. This chain joins TRBV19 and TRBJ2-5; the D is unclear. Trimming removed 2 bases from V and 5 bases from J, with 9 bases in between. CDR1 is LNHDA and CDR2 is SQIVND in the germline V gene (reference sequence). CDR3 length equals 13 residues.